The TCR beta chain under discussion was sequenced for a study of blood T cell repertoires in COVID-19. Overall study context: Donors in the United States, Italy and Spain gave samples during acute or convalescent COVID-19. From T cells, B-cell-depleted T cells, or PBMCs came the material, which was cDNA or gDNA.

Per the authors' pipeline: How many nucleated cells were present was estimated from reference gene primer amplification. Assay used: immunoSEQ multiplex PCR; TCRdb lists only in-frame clones, some missing. Clone size and the V and J calls come from that table; the DNA yielded D and trimming. The sample has about 150,000 clones, roughly 80% seen once; the top ten hold roughly 7.7%. The source of this sequence is a human donor with acute or convalescent COVID-19. The donor label of this sample is uncertain. The sample consisted of peripheral blood.

The CDR3 nucleotides read TGCAGCGTTGAAGAGGGCAGGGGGCGGGCAGATACGCAGTATTTT. It translates to CSVEEGRGRADTQYF. The chain recombines TRBV29-1 with TRBJ2-3, with 8 bases identical to TRBD1. J was trimmed by 4 bases and V by 0 bases; bases with no gene match: 6. Germline V gene data show CDR1 as SQVTM and CDR2 as ANQGSEA. The CDR3 runs 15 residues.